Below, one T cell receptor beta chain is given with its context. Participants spanned ages 18 to 89 years and resided in fewer than 30 US areas. This sample stems from a study of blood T cell repertoires in COVID-19. On the study more broadly: Sources were T cells, B-cell-depleted T cells, or PBMCs; the material itself was cDNA or gDNA.

Original processing methods: Amplification with reference gene primers provided the estimates of nucleated cell counts. Clones were read by immunoSEQ multiplex PCR, and TCRdb kept only the in-frame ones, dropping some. The V and J calls and clone size come from that table; D and trimming were worked out from the DNA. The sample has approximately 280,000 clones, more than 75% seen once. The sequence was collected from a woman aged 18-29 years who had recovered from COVID-19. The sequencing input was PBMCs or T cells enriched from blood (not recorded which).

The CDR3 DNA reads TGTGCCAGCAGCTTAGTGGCGGGAGTCATCACCGGGGAGCTGTTTTTT. This gives the protein CASSLVAGVITGELFF. The chain carries TRBV7-8 and TRBJ2-2, with 7 bases that match TRBD2. Trimming at V came to 1 base and at J to 4 bases, leaving 6 bases not matched to a gene. This CDR3 comprises 16 residues. Per germline, CDR1 SGHVS and CDR2 FQNEAQ.